The next 27 T cell receptor beta chains were all read from a single sample in a study of PD-L1 blockade in urothelial cancer. Generated by immunoSEQ multiplex PCR, the TCRdb table keeps only in-frame clones and is missing some. The sample lists some 110,000 clones; around 93% were seen once. Indicated time point: peripheral blood 6 weeks after treatment start. This material consisted of PBMCs, taken around atezolizumab (anti-PD-L1) treatment. The receptors were gathered from a man aged 55 to 69 with urothelial cancer.

The chain recombines TRBV4-2 with TRBJ2-7; tentatively, D is TRBD1 (6 bases). The CDR3 is 15 amino acids. Germline values: CDR1 LGHNA, CDR2 YNFKEQ. The germline V and J ends were trimmed by 0 bases and 4 bases, with 13 bases remaining between them. Written as DNA, the CDR3 is TGTGCCAGCAGCCAAGATCCAGGGGCGCCTTACGAGCAGTACTTC. Its translation: CASSQDPGAPYEQYF.

The chain couples TRBV27 to TRBJ2-5, with 7 bases that match TRBD1. The germline CDR1 and CDR2 sequences are MNHEY and SMNVEV (reference sequence). V was clipped by 5 bases and J by 3 bases; unmatched bases: 12. CDR3 length equals 16 residues. DNA of the CDR3: TGTGCCAGCAGTAAATTCCGGGACAGTAATAAAGAGACCCAGTACTTC. Translated: CASSKFRDSNKETQYF.

The chain links TRBV6-1 to TRBJ2-3, with 13 bases that match TRBD2. Germline V CDR1 and CDR2: MNHNS, SASEGT. The ends lost 4 bases at V and 2 bases at J; junction bases unmatched: 3. CDR3 length equals 16 residues. In DNA, the CDR3 is TGTGCCAGCAGTGTACTAGCGGGGGGGCCCACAGATACGCAGTATTTT. Amino acids: CASSVLAGGPTDTQYF.

The chain combines TRBV4-3 with TRBJ2-3; a weak D match, TRBD1 (6 bases). Deletions cut 1 base from V and 3 bases from J, with 11 bases between. CDR3 size: 15 residues. Germline V CDR1 and CDR2: LGHNA, YSLEER. For the CDR3, the DNA is TGCGCCAGCAGCCAAGCTTTGCAGGGGACAGATACGCAGTATTTT. Translated: CASSQALQGTDTQYF.

The V call is TRBV19, the J call TRBJ1-3; possibly TRBD1 for D (5 bases). Germline V gene data show CDR1 as LNHDA and CDR2 as SQIVND (reference sequence). CDR3 length: 15 residues. The V end was cut by 7 bases, the J end by 0 bases, with 13 bases between. The CDR3 DNA reads TGTGCCAGTACAGACAGAACGCTCTCTGGAAACACCATATATTTT. Translating gives CASTDRTLSGNTIYF. The full variable domain, rest sourced from reference TRBV19 and TRBJ1-3, is DGGITQSPKYLFRKEGQNVTLSCEQNLNHDAMYWYRQDPGQGLRLIYYSQIVNDFQKGDIAEGYSVSREKKESFPLTVTSAQKNPTAFYLCASTDRTLSGNTIYFGEGSWLTVV.

CDR3 in amino acids: CASSHTPGQGSGNEKLFF. CDR3 bases: TGTGCCAGCAGCCATACCCCGGGACAGGGGTCAGGTAATGAAAAACTGTTTTTT. The chain links TRBV14 to TRBJ1-4; 10 positions agree with TRBD1. The CDR3 loop spans 18 amino acids. The V and J ends lost 3 bases and 4 bases, in that order; junction bases with no gene match: 11. Germline CDR1 and CDR2: SGHDN and FVKESK. Full variable domain (missing parts from reference TRBV14 and TRBJ1-4): EAGVTQFPSHSVIEKGQTVTLRCDPISGHDNLYWYRRVMGKEIKFLLHFVKESKQDESGMPNNRFLAERTGGTYSTLKVQPAELEDSGVYFCASSHTPGQGSGNEKLFFGSGTQLSVL.

V is TRBV20-1 and J is TRBJ1-1; a weak D match, TRBD1 (6 bases). V was pared by 3 bases and J by 6 bases, with 8 bases between. The V gene's germline CDR1 is DFQATT and CDR2 SNEGSKA (reference sequence). The length of the CDR3 is 11 residues. CDR3: CSARDSSEAFF. Here the CDR3 DNA reads TGCAGTGCTAGGGACAGCTCTGAAGCTTTCTTT.

The rearrangement links TRBV29-1 to TRBJ1-1; no reliable D call. Germline CDR1 and CDR2: SQVTM and ANQGSEA. Between the trimmed V and J ends, which lost 3 bases and 9 bases, there was a span of 17 bases. This CDR3 spans 13 amino acids. CDR3 nucleotide sequence: TGCAGCGTTGATGGGAGCGCCTCGGGGAAAGCTTTCTTT. Translated: CSVDGSASGKAFF. Drawing the rest from reference TRBV29-1 and TRBJ1-1, the complete variable domain is SAVISQKPSRDICQRGTSLTIQCQVDSQVTMMFWYRQQPGQSLTLIATANQGSEATYESGFVIDKFPISRPNLTFSTLTVSNMSPEDSSIYLCSVDGSASGKAFFGQGTRLTVV.

As for this clone: The conserved phenylalanine or tryptophan normally closing the CDR3 is absent here, so this likely arose from a read error. It is unclear where the CDR3 begins or ends on the DNA, so no DNA is shown, and the CDR3 is as TCRdb lists it. The chain has TRBV6-1 and TRBJ1-1; the D call of TRBD1 is as the table states it, not checked on the DNA. Germline V lookup: CDR1 MNHNS, CDR2 SASEGT. The CDR3 comprises 12 residues, both ends counted. The CDR3 here is CASRGTGTAFLY.

The chain joins TRBV5-8 to TRBJ2-5, with 7 bases matching TRBD2. This CDR3 spans 17 amino acids. V gave up 0 bases and J gave up 2 bases; unmatched junction bases: 10. The germline V gene encodes CDR1 SGHTS and CDR2 YDEGEE. The CDR3 coding sequence is TGTGCCAGCAGCTTGGCCCGCTTGCGGGAGAGACAAGAGACCCAGTACTTC. This codes for CASSLARLRERQETQYF.

The J gene is TRBJ1-2, the V gene TRBV6-5; no definite D call. Trimming took 7 bases from V and 6 from J, leaving 12 bases between them. Germline V CDR1 and CDR2: MNHEY, SVGAGI. The CDR3 extends over 12 amino acids. The CDR3 spells CASTISSDGYTF. DNA of the CDR3: TGTGCCAGCACCATAAGTTCAGATGGCTACACCTTC.

The gene calls are TRBV30 and TRBJ1-2; D unclear. Germline V lookup: CDR1 GTSNPN, CDR2 SVGIG (reference sequence). Trimming cost V 2 bases and J 3 bases, with 7 bases left between them. The CDR3 consists of 12 residues. CDR3: CAWSQRDYGYTF. The DNA for the CDR3 is TGTGCCTGGAGTCAACGGGACTATGGCTACACCTTC.

V and J are TRBV9 and TRBJ2-1, with 12 bases identical to TRBD2. Germline values: CDR1 SGDLS, CDR2 YYNGEE. V shed 4 bases, J shed 4 bases, and the junction held 9 bases outside the gene matches. This CDR3 is built from 17 residues. The CDR3 is CASSSGTSGPPYNEQFF. Here the CDR3 DNA reads TGTGCCAGCAGCAGCGGGACTAGCGGGCCCCCTTACAATGAGCAGTTCTTC.

This chain connects TRBV4-3 to TRBJ2-7, with 11 bases matching TRBD2. Per the germline V gene, CDR1 is LGHNA and CDR2 is YSLEER. The CDR3 is made up of 17 amino acids. V lost 0 bases and J lost 2; bases outside the gene matches: 6. CDR3 nucleotide sequence: TGCGCCAGCAGCCAAGATTTGGCTAGCGGGAGGACCTACGAGCAGTACTTC. Its protein is CASSQDLASGRTYEQYF.

This clone came up a few times. The chain recombines TRBV19 with TRBJ1-1; 7 bases agree with TRBD1. Looked up from germline, CDR1 is LNHDA and CDR2 is SQIVND (reference sequence). Losses at the gene ends were 6 bases for V and 7 bases for J; bases not matched to a gene: 14. This CDR3 has 15 amino acids. In nucleotides, the CDR3 is TGTGCCAGTAGCCCTGCCGGGACAGTCGGGAGTGAAGCTTTCTTT. Translation gives CASSPAGTVGSEAFF.

This clone turned up a few times. V usage is TRBV2 and J usage is TRBJ2-7; D is possibly TRBD2 (6 bases). Looked up from germline, CDR1 is SNHLY and CDR2 is FYNNEI. The CDR3 runs to 13 residues. V was pared by 10 bases and J by 0 bases, with 13 bases between. The CDR3 region is CATQDYFSYEQYF. In DNA form, the CDR3 reads TGTGCCACCCAGGACTATTTCTCCTACGAGCAGTACTTC.

This clone was recorded once. In DNA form, the CDR3 reads TGTGCCAGCAGAACAGGGTATGGGGTTGAAGCTTTCTTT. This encodes CASRTGYGVEAFF. The chain uses TRBV28 and TRBJ1-1, with D perhaps matching TRBD1 (6 bases). From germline, CDR1 is MDHEN and CDR2 SYDVKM. This CDR3 comprises 13 residues. V was shortened by 6 bases and J by 7 bases, with 15 bases between the two germline ends.

This chain links TRBV6-9 with TRBJ2-7; TRBD2 aligns across 15 bases. With 3 bases clipped from V and 5 bases from J, the junction kept 11 bases outside the gene matches. Germline V gives CDR1 MNHGY, CDR2 SVAAGI. The CDR3 covers 18 residues. CDR3 sequence (DNA): TGTGCCAGCAGTTACCACGGACTAGCGGGAGGGCCAAGACACGAGCAGTACTTC. Translation: CASSYHGLAGGPRHEQYF.

This chain connects TRBV19 to TRBJ2-3, with 12 bases aligning to TRBD2. V trimming: 3 bases; J trimming: 4 bases; junction bases outside the gene matches: 14. The CDR3 has 19 amino acids. Germline lookup yields CDR1 LNHDA and CDR2 SQIVND (reference sequence). In DNA form, the CDR3 reads TGTGCCAGTAGTATCGTCGGCCTAGCGGGAGGGCCCTGGGCAGATACGCAGTATTTT. Translating it yields CASSIVGLAGGPWADTQYF.

The chain employs TRBV30 and TRBJ2-7; D is possibly TRBD2 (6 bases). From germline, CDR1 is GTSNPN and CDR2 SVGIG (reference sequence). CDR3 length: 16 residues. Trimming left V 2 bases short and J 2 bases short, with 19 bases between. CDR3 residues: CAWSPVRWGEPYEQYF. CDR3 DNA: TGTGCCTGGAGTCCCGTGAGGTGGGGGGAACCCTACGAGCAGTACTTC.

The gene calls are TRBV5-1 and TRBJ2-2; 12 nucleotides line up with TRBD2. The CDR3 has 17 amino acids. V shed 4 bases, J shed 1 base, and the junction held 5 bases outside the gene matches. The germline V gene has CDR1 SGHRS and CDR2 YFSETQ. This CDR3 is CASSPGLAGMNTGELFF. Here the CDR3 DNA reads TGCGCCAGCAGCCCCGGACTAGCGGGGATGAACACCGGGGAGCTGTTTTTT.

This chain joins TRBV4-3 and TRBJ2-7; D is possibly TRBD2 (5 bases). The CDR3 spans 16 residues. V was pared by 0 bases and J by 2 bases, with 14 bases between. The germline V gene has CDR1 LGHNA and CDR2 YSLEER. CDR3 in amino acids: CASSQEPNGNPYEQYF. In nucleotides, the CDR3 is TGCGCCAGCAGCCAAGAGCCCAACGGGAACCCCTACGAGCAGTACTTC.

The J gene is TRBJ2-7, the V gene TRBV11-2, with a tentative D call TRBD1 (6 bases). Germline CDR1 and CDR2: SGHAT and FQNNGV. The CDR3 has 16 residues. V was clipped by 4 bases and J by 6 bases, with 22 bases between them. CDR3 bases: TGTGCCAGCAGCTCCTCACCGGGGCGACAGGCGGCCGAGCAGTACTTC. Protein: CASSSSPGRQAAEQYF. The full variable domain, completed using reference TRBV11-2 and TRBJ2-7, is EAGVAQSPRYKIIEKRQSVAFWCNPISGHATLYWYQQILGQGPKLLIQFQNNGVVDDSQLPKDRFSAERLKGVDSTLKIQPAKLEDSAVYLCASSSSPGRQAAEQYFGPGTRLTVT.

The genes are TRBV29-1 and TRBJ2-6, with unresolved D. The V end lost 6 bases, the J end lost 0 bases, and 6 bases lay between the germline ends. The CDR3 totals 13 residues. The germline gives CDR1 SQVTM, CDR2 ANQGSEA. CDR3 sequence: CSVARSGANVLTF. Here the CDR3 DNA reads TGCAGCGTGGCCCGCTCTGGGGCCAACGTCCTGACTTTC.

V and J are TRBV9 and TRBJ2-7; D is possibly TRBD2 (6 bases). V was clipped by 0 bases and J by 5 bases, with 18 bases between them. This CDR3 comprises 16 residues. Per the germline V gene, CDR1 is SGDLS and CDR2 is YYNGEE. The CDR3 bases are TGTGCCAGCAGCGTAGGGGGCGGGGTAACATCCCACGAGCAGTACTTC. Its protein is CASSVGGGVTSHEQYF. Variable domain in full (rest from reference TRBV9 and TRBJ2-7): DSGVTQTPKHLITATGQRVTLRCSPRSGDLSVYWYQQSLDQGLQFLIQYYNGEERAKGNILERFSAQQFPDLHSELNLSSLELGDSALYFCASSVGGGVTSHEQYFGPGTRLTVT.

The chain carries TRBV9 and TRBJ1-2; possibly TRBD1 for D (5 bases). The CDR3 loop spans 14 amino acids. The germline V gene has CDR1 SGDLS and CDR2 YYNGEE. Trimming shortened V by 0 bases and J by 0 bases, and 6 bases separated the two germline ends. The CDR3 spells CASSVDRTNYGYTF. The CDR3 region has the DNA TGTGCCAGCAGCGTAGACAGGACTAACTATGGCTACACCTTC.

J is TRBJ1-4 and V is TRBV4-1; D call uncertain. Germline loops: CDR1 MGHRA, CDR2 YSYEKL. The CDR3 length is 15 residues. The V end lost 7 bases, the J end lost 6 bases, and 18 bases lay between the germline ends. The CDR3 loop is CASTPSSGWDEKLFF. The CDR3 DNA reads TGCGCCAGCACCCCCTCTTCGGGGTGGGATGAAAAACTGTTTTTT.